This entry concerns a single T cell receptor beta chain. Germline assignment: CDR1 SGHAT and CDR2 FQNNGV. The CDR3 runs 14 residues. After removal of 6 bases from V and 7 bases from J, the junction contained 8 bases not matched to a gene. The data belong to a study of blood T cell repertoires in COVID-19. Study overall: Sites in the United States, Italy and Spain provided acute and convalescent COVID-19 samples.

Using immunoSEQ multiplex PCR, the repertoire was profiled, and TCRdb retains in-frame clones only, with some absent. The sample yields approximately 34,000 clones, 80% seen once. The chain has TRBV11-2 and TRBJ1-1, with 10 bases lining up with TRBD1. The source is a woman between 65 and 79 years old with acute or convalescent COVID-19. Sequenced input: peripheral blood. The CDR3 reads CASRPGQGVFEAFF. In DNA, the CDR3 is TGTGCCAGCAGGCCCGGACAGGGGGTCTTTGAAGCTTTCTTT.